These 8 T cell receptor beta chains originate from one sample sequenced in a study of healthy donors' naive CD4 and CD8 T cells. Each TCR library used around 500 ng of total RNA and a linear amplification protocol. TCRdb re-called the reads with MiXCR, one entry per CDR3 protein. The profile shows roughly 200,000 distinct CDR3 sequences, about four fifths of them singletons. Specimen: naive CD4+ and CD8+ T cells sorted from blood, pooled from several donors. Every receptor here comes from a pool of human donors in good health; the sample pools cells from several healthy donors.

This chain uses TRBV19 with TRBJ2-1; maybe TRBD2 (6 bases). Trimming left V 6 bases short and J 7 bases short, with 16 bases between. The V gene's germline CDR1 is LNHDA and CDR2 SQIVND (reference sequence). This CDR3 has 14 amino acids. The chain's CDR3 is CASRGDWRGNEQFF. The CDR3 bases are TGTGCCAGTAGGGGGGACTGGCGAGGGAATGAGCAGTTCTTC.

The chain carries TRBV6-6 and TRBJ2-3, with D tentatively TRBD2 (5 bases). Deletions cut 0 bases from V and 4 bases from J, with 14 bases between. The CDR3 contains 16 residues. Per the germline V gene, CDR1 is MNHNY and CDR2 is SVGAGI (reference sequence). The chain's CDR3 is CASSYSIVARPDTQYF. DNA of the CDR3: TGTGCCAGCAGTTACTCAATAGTAGCGAGGCCAGATACGCAGTATTTT.

V and J are TRBV6-6 and TRBJ2-1; D possibly corresponds to TRBD2 (5 bases). Germline CDR1 MNHNY, CDR2 SVGAGI (reference sequence). The CDR3 consists of 13 residues. Trimming took 4 bases from V and 8 from J, leaving 12 bases between them. CDR3 sequence: CASSSSSFDEQFF. CDR3 sequence (DNA): TGTGCCAGCAGTTCGTCTAGCTTCGATGAGCAGTTCTTC.

This chain joins TRBV29-1 and TRBJ2-3; possible D gene TRBD1, 5 bases. Germline V gene sequence: CDR1 SQVTM, CDR2 ANQGSEA. The CDR3 sequence is 12 residues long. Trimming removed 6 bases from V and 4 bases from J, with 11 bases in between. As DNA, the CDR3 is TGCAGCGTCCCTGGGGCGCCAGATACGCAGTATTTT. Its protein product is CSVPGAPDTQYF.

A single count supports this clonotype. V is TRBV30 and J is TRBJ1-1, with TRBD1 as a possible D gene (6 bases). Trimming took off 4 bases at V and 0 bases at J, with 15 bases between the two ends. This CDR3 contains 15 residues. The germline V gene has CDR1 GTSNPN and CDR2 SVGIG (reference sequence). This CDR3 is CAWTLRGVMNTEAFF. The DNA of the CDR3 is TGTGCCTGGACCCTAAGGGGGGTAATGAACACTGAAGCTTTCTTT.

The chain uses TRBV19 and TRBJ2-1, with TRBD1 matching over 8 bases. Germline V gives CDR1 LNHDA, CDR2 SQIVND (reference sequence). CDR3 length: 15 amino acids. J was trimmed by 4 bases and V by 3 bases; bases with no gene match: 5. The CDR3 loop reads CASSIGQGFYNEQFF. The CDR3 coding sequence is TGTGCCAGTAGTATCGGACAGGGCTTTTACAATGAGCAGTTCTTC.

V and J are TRBV6-5 and TRBJ2-3, with D tentatively TRBD2 (5 bases). Germline CDR1 reads MNHEY; CDR2 reads SVGAGI. The CDR3 is made up of 13 amino acids. V gave up 3 bases and J gave up 7 bases, with 11 bases separating them. CDR3 loop: CASSYSSMYTQYF. CDR3 DNA: TGTGCCAGCAGTTATTCTAGCATGTATACGCAGTATTTT.

The chain couples TRBV19 to TRBJ2-5; no clear D gene. The CDR3 has 14 amino acids. The V end lost 5 bases, the J end lost 5 bases, and 15 bases lay between the germline ends. CDR1 is LNHDA, CDR2 SQIVND, per germline (reference sequence). The CDR3 bases are TGTGCCAGTAGTGACCGGGCCGCGAGGGAGACCCAGTACTTC. Translating gives CASSDRAARETQYF.